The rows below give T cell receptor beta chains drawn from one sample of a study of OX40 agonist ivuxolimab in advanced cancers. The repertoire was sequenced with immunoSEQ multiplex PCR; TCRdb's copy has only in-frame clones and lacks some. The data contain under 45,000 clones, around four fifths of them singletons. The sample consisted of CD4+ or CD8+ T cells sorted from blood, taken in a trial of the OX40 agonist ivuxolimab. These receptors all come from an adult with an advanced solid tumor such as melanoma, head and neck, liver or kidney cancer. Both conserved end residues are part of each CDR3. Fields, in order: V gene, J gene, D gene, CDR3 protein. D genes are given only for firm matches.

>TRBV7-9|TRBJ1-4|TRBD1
CAGQGSNEKLFF
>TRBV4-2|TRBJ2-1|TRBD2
CASSQGPSGGAIEQFF
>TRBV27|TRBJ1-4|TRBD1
CASSLGDSRGEKLFF
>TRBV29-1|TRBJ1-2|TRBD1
CSVEIGQGGYGYTF
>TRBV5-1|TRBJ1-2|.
CASSSQVSYGYTF
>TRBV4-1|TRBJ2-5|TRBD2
CASSLGGAWETQYF
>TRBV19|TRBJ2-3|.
CASSPRYSTDTQYF
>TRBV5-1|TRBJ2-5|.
CASSLQGSETQYF
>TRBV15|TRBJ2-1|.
CATSRDRGRNEQFF
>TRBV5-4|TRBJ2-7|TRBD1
CASSYRTGNYYEQYF
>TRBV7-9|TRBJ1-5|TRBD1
CASSLETGVGQPQHF
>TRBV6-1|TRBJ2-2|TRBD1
CASSPRTGRGGELFF
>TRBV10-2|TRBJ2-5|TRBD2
CASSVGAGGPEETQYF
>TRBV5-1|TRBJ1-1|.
CASSLGGTSTEAFF
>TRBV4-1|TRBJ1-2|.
CASSQAGNGYTF
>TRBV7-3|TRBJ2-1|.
CASSLLGYEQFF
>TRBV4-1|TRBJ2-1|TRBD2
CASSQEAGGNNEQFF
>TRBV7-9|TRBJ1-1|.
CASTLGRNTEAFF
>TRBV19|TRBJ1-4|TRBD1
CASTPSRTGREKLFF
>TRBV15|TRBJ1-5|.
CATSREEGHHLGESNQPQHF
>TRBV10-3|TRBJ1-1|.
CAIRRTDRDTEAFF
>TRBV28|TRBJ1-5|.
CASSLEGSFNQPQHF
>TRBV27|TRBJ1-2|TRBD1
CASSLRAGGFYGYTF
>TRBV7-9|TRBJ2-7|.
CASSLSSYEQYF
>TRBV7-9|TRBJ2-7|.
CASSPRAATGEQYF
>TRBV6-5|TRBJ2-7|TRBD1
CASSYSETGGFYEQYF
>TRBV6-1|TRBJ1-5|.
CASSEGHNSNQPQHF
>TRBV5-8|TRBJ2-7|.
CASSFYRDRYEQYF
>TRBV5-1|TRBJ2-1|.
CASSSLAPSYNEQFF
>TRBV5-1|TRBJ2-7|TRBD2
CASSFLPASGGSIYEQYF
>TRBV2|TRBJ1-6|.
CASSNSPRGSPLHF
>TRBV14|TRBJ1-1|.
CASSPGQLNTEAFF
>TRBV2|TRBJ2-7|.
CASRGDRSLGGEQYF
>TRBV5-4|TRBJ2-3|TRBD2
CASSLRWLSSGGTDTQYF
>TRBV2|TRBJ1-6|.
CASSMDASYNSPLHF
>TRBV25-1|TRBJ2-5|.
CASSRAGGETQYF
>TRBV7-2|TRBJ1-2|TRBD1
CASSVRDSYGYTF
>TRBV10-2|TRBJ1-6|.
CASKEDFSYNSPLHF
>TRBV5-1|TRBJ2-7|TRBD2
CASSPWGEGTYEQYF
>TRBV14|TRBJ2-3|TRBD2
CASSSHAGGTQYF